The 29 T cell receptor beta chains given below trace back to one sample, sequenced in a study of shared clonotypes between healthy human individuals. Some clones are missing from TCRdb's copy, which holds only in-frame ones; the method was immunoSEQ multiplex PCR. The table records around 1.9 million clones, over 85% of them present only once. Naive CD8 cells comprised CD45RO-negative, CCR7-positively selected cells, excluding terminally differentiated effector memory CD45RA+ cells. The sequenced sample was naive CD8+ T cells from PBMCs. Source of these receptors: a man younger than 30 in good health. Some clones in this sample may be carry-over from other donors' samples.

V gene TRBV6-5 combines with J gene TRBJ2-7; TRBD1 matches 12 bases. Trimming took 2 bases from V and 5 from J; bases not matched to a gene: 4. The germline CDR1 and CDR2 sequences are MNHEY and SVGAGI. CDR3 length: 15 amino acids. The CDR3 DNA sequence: TGTGCCAGCAGTTACGGGACAGGGGGCCTGGACGAGCAGTACTTC. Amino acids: CASSYGTGGLDEQYF.

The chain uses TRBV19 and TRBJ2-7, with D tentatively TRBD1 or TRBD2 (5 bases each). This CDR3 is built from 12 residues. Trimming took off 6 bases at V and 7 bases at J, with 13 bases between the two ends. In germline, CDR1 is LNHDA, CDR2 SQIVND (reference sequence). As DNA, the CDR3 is TGTGCCAGTAGCGCGGACGGGGCGGAGCAGTACTTC. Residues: CASSADGAEQYF.

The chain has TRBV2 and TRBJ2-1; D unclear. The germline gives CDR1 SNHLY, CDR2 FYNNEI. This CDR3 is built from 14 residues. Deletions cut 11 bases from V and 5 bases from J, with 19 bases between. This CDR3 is CAYKLGLRDNEQFF. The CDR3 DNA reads TGTGCCTACAAACTGGGTCTCAGAGACAATGAGCAGTTCTTC. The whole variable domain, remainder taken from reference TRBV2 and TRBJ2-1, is EPEVTQTPSHQVTQMGQEVILRCVPISNHLYFYWYRQILGQKVEFLVSFYNNEISEKSEIFDDQFSVERPDGSNFTLKIRSTKLEDSAMYFCAYKLGLRDNEQFFGPGTRLTVL.

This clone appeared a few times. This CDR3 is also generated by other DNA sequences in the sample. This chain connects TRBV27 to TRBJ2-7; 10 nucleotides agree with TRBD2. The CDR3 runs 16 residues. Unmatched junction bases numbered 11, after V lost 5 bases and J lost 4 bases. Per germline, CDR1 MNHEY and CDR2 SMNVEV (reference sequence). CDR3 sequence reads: CASSIRGLAGAYEQYF. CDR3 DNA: TGTGCCAGCAGTATACGGGGGCTAGCGGGAGCGTACGAGCAGTACTTC.

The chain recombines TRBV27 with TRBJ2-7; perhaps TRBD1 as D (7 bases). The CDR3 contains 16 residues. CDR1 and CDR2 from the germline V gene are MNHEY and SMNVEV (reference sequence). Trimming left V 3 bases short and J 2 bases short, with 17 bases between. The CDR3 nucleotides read TGTGCCAGCAGTTTCGTCGGGCAGGGGGGCCCCTACGAGCAGTACTTC. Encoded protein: CASSFVGQGGPYEQYF.

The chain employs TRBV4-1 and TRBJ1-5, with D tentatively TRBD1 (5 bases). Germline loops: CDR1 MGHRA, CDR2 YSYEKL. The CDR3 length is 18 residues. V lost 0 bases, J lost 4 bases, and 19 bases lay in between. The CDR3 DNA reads TGCGCCAGCAGCCAAGAGCCGGCAGGGAGTGAAGAGAATCAGCCCCAGCATTTT. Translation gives CASSQEPAGSEENQPQHF.

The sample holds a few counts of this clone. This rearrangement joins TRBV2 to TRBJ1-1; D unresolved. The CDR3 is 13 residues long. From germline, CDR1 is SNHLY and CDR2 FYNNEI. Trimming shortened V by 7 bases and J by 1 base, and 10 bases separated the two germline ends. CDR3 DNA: TGTGCCAGCACAACACAAGCGAACACTGAAGCTTTCTTT. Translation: CASTTQANTEAFF. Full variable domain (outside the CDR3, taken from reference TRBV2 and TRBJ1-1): EPEVTQTPSHQVTQMGQEVILRCVPISNHLYFYWYRQILGQKVEFLVSFYNNEISEKSEIFDDQFSVERPDGSNFTLKIRSTKLEDSAMYFCASTTQANTEAFFGQGTRLTVV.

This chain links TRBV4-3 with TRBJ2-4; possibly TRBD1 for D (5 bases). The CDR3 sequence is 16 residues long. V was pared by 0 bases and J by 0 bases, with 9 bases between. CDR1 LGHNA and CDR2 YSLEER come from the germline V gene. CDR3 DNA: TGCGCCAGCAGCCAAGAGACAGCACTAGCCAAAAACATTCAGTACTTC. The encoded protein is CASSQETALAKNIQYF.

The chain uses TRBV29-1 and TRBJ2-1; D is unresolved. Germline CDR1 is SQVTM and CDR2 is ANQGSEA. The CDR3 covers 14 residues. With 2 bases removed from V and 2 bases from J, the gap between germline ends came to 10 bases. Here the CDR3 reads CSVESRVAYNEQFF. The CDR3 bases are TGCAGCGTTGAAAGTAGGGTGGCCTACAATGAGCAGTTCTTC.

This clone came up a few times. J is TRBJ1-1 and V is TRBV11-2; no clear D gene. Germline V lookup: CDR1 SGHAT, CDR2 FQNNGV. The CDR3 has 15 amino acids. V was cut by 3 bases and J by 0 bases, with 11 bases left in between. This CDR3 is CASSFPWGMNTEAFF. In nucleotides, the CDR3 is TGTGCCAGCAGCTTCCCATGGGGAATGAACACTGAAGCTTTCTTT.

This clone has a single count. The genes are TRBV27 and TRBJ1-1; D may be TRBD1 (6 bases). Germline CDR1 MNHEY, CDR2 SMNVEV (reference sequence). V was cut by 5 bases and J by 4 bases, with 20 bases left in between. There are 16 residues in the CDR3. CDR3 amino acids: CASSLLTGNMGTEAFF. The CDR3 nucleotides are TGTGCCAGCAGTCTCCTCACAGGGAACATGGGCACTGAAGCTTTCTTT.

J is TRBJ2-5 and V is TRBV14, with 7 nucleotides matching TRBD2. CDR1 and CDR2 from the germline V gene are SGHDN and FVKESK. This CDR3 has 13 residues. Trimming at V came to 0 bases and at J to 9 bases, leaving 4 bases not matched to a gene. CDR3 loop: CASSQDREASQYF. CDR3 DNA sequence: TGTGCCAGCAGCCAAGATCGGGAGGCGTCCCAGTACTTC.

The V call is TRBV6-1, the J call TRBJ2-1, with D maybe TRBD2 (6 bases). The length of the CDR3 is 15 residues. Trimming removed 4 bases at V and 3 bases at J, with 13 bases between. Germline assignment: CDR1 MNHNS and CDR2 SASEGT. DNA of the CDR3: TGTGCCAGCAGTGGGGGGGAAGCGCGCTACAATGAGCAGTTCTTC. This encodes CASSGGEARYNEQFF.

CDR3 sequence (DNA): TGTGCCAGCCTACCATCATGGGTTGGTAGCGGGAGGTCTAGGAGGTTCTTC. Its translation: CASLPSWVGSGRSRRFF. The chain joins TRBV27 to TRBJ2-1; 10 positions match TRBD2. CDR3 length equals 17 residues. CDR1 is MNHEY, CDR2 SMNVEV, per germline (reference sequence). After removal of 8 bases from V and 15 bases from J, the junction contained 25 bases not matched to a gene.

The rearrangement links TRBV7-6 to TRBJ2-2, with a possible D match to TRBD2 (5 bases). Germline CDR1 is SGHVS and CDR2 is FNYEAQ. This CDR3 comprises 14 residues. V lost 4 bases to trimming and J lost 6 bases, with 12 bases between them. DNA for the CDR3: TGTGCCAGCAGCTCCGACGCGGGTTCCGGGGAGCTGTTTTTT. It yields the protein CASSSDAGSGELFF.

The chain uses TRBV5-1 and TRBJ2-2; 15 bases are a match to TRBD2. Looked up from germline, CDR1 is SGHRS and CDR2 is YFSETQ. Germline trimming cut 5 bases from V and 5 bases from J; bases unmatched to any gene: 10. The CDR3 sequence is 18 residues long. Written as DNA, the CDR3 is TGCGCCAGCAGAACCTCCGGGACTAGCGGGAGGTCGACCGGGGAGCTGTTTTTT. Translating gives CASRTSGTSGRSTGELFF. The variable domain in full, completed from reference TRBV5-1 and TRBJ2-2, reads KAGVTQTPRYLIKTRGQQVTLSCSPISGHRSVSWYQQTPGQGLQFLFEYFSETQRNKGNFPGRFSGRQFSNSRSEMNVSTLELGDSALYLCASRTSGTSGRSTGELFFGEGSRLTVL.

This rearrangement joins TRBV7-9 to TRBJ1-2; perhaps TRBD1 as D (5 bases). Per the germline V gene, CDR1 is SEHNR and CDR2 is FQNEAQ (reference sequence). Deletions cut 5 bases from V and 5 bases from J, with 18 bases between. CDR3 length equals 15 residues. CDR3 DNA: TGTGCCAGCAGCCCGACAGACTCGAGGGAGTATGGCTACACCTTC. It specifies CASSPTDSREYGYTF.

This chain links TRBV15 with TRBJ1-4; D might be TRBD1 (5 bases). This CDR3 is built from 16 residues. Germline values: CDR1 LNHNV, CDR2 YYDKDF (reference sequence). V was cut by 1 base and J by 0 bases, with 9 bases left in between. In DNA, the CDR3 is TGTGCCACCAGCAGAGTCCCGGGACCAACTAATGAAAAACTGTTTTTT. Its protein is CATSRVPGPTNEKLFF.

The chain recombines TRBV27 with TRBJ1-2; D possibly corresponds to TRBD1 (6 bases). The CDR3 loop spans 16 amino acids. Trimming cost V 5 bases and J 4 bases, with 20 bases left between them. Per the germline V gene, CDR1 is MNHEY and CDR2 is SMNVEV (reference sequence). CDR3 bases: TGTGCCAGCAGTCCCTCCGTTGGACAGACCTTCTATGGCTACACCTTC. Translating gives CASSPSVGQTFYGYTF.

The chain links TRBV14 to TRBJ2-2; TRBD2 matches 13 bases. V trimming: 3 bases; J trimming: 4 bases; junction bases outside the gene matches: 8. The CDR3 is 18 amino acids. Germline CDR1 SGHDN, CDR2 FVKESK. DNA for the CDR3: TGTGCCAGCAGCCACCATGCTAGACTAGCGGGAGGCACCGGGGAGCTGTTTTTT. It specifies CASSHHARLAGGTGELFF.

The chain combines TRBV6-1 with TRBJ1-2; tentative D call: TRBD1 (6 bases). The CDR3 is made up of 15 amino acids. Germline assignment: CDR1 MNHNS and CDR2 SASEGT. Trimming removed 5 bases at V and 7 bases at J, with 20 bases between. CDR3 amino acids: CASSLQRGGSAGYTF. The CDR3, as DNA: TGTGCCAGCAGTCTACAGAGAGGGGGGTCGGCTGGCTACACCTTC.

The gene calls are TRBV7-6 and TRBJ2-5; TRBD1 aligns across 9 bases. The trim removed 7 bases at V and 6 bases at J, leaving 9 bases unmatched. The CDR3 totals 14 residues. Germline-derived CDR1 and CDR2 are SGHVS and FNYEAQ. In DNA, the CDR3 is TGTGCCAGCACCCGATACAGGGGGCAACAGACCCAGTACTTC. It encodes CASTRYRGQQTQYF.

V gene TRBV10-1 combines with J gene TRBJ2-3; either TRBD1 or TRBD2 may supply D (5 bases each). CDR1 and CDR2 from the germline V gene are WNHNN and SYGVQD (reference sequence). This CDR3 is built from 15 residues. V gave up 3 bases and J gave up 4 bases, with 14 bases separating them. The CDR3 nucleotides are TGCGCCAGCAGTGAAGGGACGGTACTCCCAGATACGCAGTATTTT. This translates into CASSEGTVLPDTQYF.

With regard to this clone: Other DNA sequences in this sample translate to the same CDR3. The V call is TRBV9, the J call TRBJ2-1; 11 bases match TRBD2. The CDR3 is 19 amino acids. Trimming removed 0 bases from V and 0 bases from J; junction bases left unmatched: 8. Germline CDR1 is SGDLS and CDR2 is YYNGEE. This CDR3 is CASSVGLAGGTSSYNEQFF. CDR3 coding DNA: TGTGCCAGCAGCGTAGGCCTAGCGGGGGGAACTAGCTCCTACAATGAGCAGTTCTTC.

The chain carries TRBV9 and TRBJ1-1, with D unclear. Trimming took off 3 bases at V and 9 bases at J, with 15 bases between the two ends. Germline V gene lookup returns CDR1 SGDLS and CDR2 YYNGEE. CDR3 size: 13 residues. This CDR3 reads CASSAIPGQKAFF. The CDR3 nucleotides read TGTGCCAGCAGCGCCATCCCCGGGCAAAAAGCTTTCTTT.

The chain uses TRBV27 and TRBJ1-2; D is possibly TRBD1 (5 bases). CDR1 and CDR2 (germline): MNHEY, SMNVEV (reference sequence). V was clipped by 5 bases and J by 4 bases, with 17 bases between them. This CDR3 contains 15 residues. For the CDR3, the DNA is TGTGCCAGCAGTCCGTACTCAGGGCTCCTCTATGGCTACACCTTC. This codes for CASSPYSGLLYGYTF.

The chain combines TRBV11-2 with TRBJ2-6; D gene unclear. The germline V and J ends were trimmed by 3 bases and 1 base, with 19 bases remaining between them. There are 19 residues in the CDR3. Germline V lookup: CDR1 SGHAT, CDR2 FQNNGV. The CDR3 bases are TGTGCCAGCAGCTTGTGGGCGCACGCGTATGTTTCTGGGGCCAACGTCCTGACTTTC. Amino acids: CASSLWAHAYVSGANVLTF.

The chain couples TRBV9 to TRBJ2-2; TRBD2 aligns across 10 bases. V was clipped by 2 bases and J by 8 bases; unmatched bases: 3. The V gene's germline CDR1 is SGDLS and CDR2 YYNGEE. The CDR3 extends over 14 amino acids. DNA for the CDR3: TGTGCCAGCAGCGTGTTTAGCGGGAGGGGGGAGCTGTTTTTT. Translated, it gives CASSVFSGRGELFF.

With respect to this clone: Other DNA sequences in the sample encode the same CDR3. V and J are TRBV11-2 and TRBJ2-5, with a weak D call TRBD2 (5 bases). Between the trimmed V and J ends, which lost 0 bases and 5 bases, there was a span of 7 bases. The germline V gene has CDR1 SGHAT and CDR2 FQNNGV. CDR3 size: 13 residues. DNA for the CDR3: TGTGCCAGCAGCTTAGATCCGGGGGAGACCCAGTACTTC. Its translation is CASSLDPGETQYF.